This TCR beta chain is from a study of CD8+CD57+ T cells in acquired aplastic anemia. CDR3 size: 18 residues. Germline V lookup: CDR1 SEHNR, CDR2 FQNEAQ (reference sequence). V was pared by 5 bases and J by 0 bases, with 9 bases of the junction left unmatched. The sequenced patients had an expansion of CD8+CD57+ cells seen by flow cytometry. This clonotype was detected only once. Genomic DNA templated the TCR beta VDJ and CDR3 profiling. TCRdb re-called the reads through MiXCR, storing one row per CDR3 protein. This table has 150,000 to 200,000 distinct CDR3 sequences, 63% appearing once. The rearrangement joins TRBV7-9 to TRBJ2-5; 13 nucleotides line up with TRBD2. Material for sequencing was sorted CD4+, CD8+, or CD8+CD57+ T cells (not recorded which) from PBMCs. The clonotype comes from a human donor with aplastic anemia. CDR3 coding DNA: TGTGCCAGCAGCCCCGGGACTAGCGGGACCTCTCACCAAGAGACCCAGTACTTC. Encoded protein: CASSPGTSGTSHQETQYF.